The rows below give T cell receptor beta chains drawn from one sample of a study of immune characterization of retroperitoneal liposarcoma. MiXCR, run by TCRdb on the PCR reads, gives a single entry per CDR3 protein. The data contain more than 10,000 distinct CDR3 sequences, 45% to 50% of them singletons. Material: tumor tissue. Every receptor here comes from a female donor with retroperitoneal liposarcoma. The CDR3 runs from the conserved cysteine through the conserved F or W. The D gene is left open where the match is weak. Rows give clone size only sometimes, using once, few, many, or a class for an expanded clone.

D gene	J gene	V gene	clone size	CDR3 DNA	CDR3 protein
TRBD2	TRBJ2-3	TRBV12-3/TRBV12-4	few	TGTGCCAGCGGGGGAGTAGAAGCGGGGAGGGGAGATACGCAGTATTTT	CASGGVEAGRGDTQYF
TRBD2	TRBJ2-1	TRBV27	.	TGTGCCAGCAGTTTAAGGGGTGGGACTAGCGGTAATGAGCAGTTCTTC	CASSLRGGTSGNEQFF
.	TRBJ2-4	TRBV6-1	.	TGTGCCAGCATAAAGTTCCTCGACTCCGTCTTTGGGCAGCTCTTC	CASIKFLDSVFGQLF
.	TRBJ2-1	TRBV6-5	medium-sized	TGTGCCAGCAGTTACTCGGCCCAAGAGACCCAGTTCTTC	CASSYSAQETQFF
TRBD2	TRBJ2-7	TRBV6-1	few	TGTGCCAGCAGTTCCGGGACTAGCGGGAGCGCTGAGCAGTACTTC	CASSSGTSGSAEQYF
.	TRBJ2-3	TRBV27	.	TGTGCCAGCAGTTTTTGGGGGGCTAGCACAGATACGCAGTATTTT	CASSFWGASTDTQYF
TRBD1	TRBJ1-2	TRBV27	few	TGTGCCAGCCAGGGAATGAACAGGGGTGGGGGGGCCTATGGCTACACCTTC	CASQGMNRGGGAYGYTF
.	TRBJ2-7	TRBV6-1	many	TGTGCCAGCAGTGAACGGCAGGTTAGCTCCTACAATGAGCAGTACTTC	CASSERQVSSYNEQYF
.	TRBJ1-3	TRBV6-1	few	TGTGCCAGCGGGGGGGGCCATCGGGGTGTTGGAAACACCATATATTTT	CASGGGHRGVGNTIYF
.	TRBJ2-7	TRBV6-8	.	TGTGCCAGCAGTGCCCAGGCAGGGGTGAGATCCTACGAGCAGTACTTC	CASSAQAGVRSYEQYF
.	TRBJ2-1	TRBV6-1	few	TGTGCCAGCACCATAAACTACGAGCAGTTCTTC	CASTINYEQFF
.	TRBJ2-6	TRBV6-1	few	TGTGCCAGCAGCCCGGGATTTGGGGCCAACGTCCTGACTTTC	CASSPGFGANVLTF
.	TRBJ1-1	TRBV7-2	.	TGTGCCAGCGATAACAGAGGCATGAACACTGAAGCTTTCTTT	CASDNRGMNTEAFF
TRBD1	TRBJ2-2	TRBV7-2	many	TGTGCCAGCAGCCGACAGGGGAACACCGGGGAGCTGTTTTTT	CASSRQGNTGELFF